This T cell receptor (beta chain) was identified in a study of graft-versus-host responses after intestinal transplantation. At the level of the study: Anti-thymocyte globulin induction, then tacrolimus and steroids for about 3 years, went to all recipients.

Study results and limitations: Some patients had graft-donor T cell macrochimerism, and their allografts showed high graft-versus-host to host-versus-graft clonal ratios. Researchers found GvH clones in recipient marrow, and some showed up first in ileum or blood.

On this clone: Its antigen is not known.

V lost 4 bases and J lost 1, with 11 bases in between. The V gene's germline CDR1 is SGHKS and CDR2 YYEKEE (reference sequence). CDR3 length: 14 amino acids. The method was immunoSEQ multiplex PCR; TCRdb's version includes in-frame clones alone and lacks a portion of them. The repertoire holds more than 80,000 clones, with roughly 87% as singletons. The sample was unstimulated CD8+ T cells sorted from spleen or lymph node cells, taken before intestinal transplant. The V gene is TRBV5-5, the J gene TRBJ2-5; no definite D call. This receptor was identified in a human donor who received an intestinal transplant. The CDR3 DNA follows: TGTGCCAGCAGCCCGCCTAGTATCCAAGAGACCCAGTACTTC. Its protein product is CASSPPSIQETQYF.